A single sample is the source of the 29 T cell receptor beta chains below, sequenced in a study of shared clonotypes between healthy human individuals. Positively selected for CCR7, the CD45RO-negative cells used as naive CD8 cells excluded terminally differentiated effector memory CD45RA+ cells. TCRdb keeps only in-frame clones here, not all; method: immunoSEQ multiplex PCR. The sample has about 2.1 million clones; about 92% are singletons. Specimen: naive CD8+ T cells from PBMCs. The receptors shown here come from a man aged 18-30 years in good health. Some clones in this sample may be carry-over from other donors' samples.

The CDR3 is CASSFDRGGTQYF. In nucleotides, the CDR3 is TGTGCCAGCAGTTTCGACAGGGGAGGGACCCAGTACTTC. The rearrangement uses TRBV27 and TRBJ2-5, with TRBD1 matching over 8 bases. The CDR3 is 13 amino acids. J was trimmed by 7 bases and V by 3 bases; bases with no gene match: 4. CDR1 and CDR2 (germline): MNHEY, SMNVEV (reference sequence).

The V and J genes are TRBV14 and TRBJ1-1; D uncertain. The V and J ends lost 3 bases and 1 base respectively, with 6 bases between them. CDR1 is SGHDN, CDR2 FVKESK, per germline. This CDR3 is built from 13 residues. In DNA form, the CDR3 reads TGTGCCAGCAGCCATAGATCGAACACTGAAGCTTTCTTT. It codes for CASSHRSNTEAFF.

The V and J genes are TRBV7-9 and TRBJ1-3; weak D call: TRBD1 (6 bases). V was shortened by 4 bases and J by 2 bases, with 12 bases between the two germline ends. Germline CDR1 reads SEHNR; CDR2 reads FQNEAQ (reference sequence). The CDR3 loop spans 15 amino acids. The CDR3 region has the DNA TGTGCCAGCAGCTGGCCGAGACAGGCTGGAAACACCATATATTTT. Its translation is CASSWPRQAGNTIYF.

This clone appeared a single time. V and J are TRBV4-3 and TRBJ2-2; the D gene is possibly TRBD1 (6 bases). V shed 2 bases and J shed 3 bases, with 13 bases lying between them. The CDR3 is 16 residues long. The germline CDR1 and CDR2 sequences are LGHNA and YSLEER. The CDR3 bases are TGCGCCAGCAGCCAATTTTTCGCAGGGGACACCGGGGAGCTGTTTTTT. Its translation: CASSQFFAGDTGELFF.

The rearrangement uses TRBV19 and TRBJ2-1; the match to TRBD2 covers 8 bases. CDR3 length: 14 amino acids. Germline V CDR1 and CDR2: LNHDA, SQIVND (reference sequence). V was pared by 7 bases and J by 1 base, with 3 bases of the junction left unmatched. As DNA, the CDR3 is TGTGCCAGTAAAACGGGAGGGTCCTACAATGAGCAGTTCTTC. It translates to CASKTGGSYNEQFF.

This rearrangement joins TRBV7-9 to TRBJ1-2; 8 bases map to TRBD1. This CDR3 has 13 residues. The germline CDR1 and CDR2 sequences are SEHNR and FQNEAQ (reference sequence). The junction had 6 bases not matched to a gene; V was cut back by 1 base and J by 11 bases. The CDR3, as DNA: TGTGCCAGCAGCTTAGGCAGGGGGCTAGAGTACACCTTC. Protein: CASSLGRGLEYTF.

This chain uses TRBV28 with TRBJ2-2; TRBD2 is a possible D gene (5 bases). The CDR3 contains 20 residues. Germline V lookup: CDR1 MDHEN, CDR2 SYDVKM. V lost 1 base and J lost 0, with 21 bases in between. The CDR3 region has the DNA TGTGCCAGCAGTTTATCCGGTGTAGGCAAGCGGATTACGAACACCGGGGAGCTGTTTTTT. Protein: CASSLSGVGKRITNTGELFF.

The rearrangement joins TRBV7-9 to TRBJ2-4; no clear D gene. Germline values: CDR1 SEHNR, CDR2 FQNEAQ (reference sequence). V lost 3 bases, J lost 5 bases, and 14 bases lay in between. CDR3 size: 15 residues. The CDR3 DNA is TGTGCCAGCAGCTTTAGTAGGGAAGGTGAAAACATTCAGTACTTC. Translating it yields CASSFSREGENIQYF.

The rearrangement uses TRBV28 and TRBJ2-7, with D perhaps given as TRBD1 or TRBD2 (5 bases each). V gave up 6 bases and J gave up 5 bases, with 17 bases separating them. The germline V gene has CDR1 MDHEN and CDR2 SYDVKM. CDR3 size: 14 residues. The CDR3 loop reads CASRRKMRDHEQYF. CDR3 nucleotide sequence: TGTGCCAGCAGGCGGAAAATGAGGGACCACGAGCAGTACTTC.

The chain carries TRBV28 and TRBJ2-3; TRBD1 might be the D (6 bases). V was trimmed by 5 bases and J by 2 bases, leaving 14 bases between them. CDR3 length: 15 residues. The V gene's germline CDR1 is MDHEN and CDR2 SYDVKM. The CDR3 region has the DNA TGTGCCAGCAGTCCAGGGGCGCCCACCACAGATACGCAGTATTTT. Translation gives CASSPGAPTTDTQYF.

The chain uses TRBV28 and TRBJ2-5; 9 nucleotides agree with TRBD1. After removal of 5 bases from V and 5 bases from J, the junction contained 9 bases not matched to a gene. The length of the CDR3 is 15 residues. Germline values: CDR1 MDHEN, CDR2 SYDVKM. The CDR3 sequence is CASSRRGTGSETQYF. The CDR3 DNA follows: TGTGCCAGCAGTCGCAGGGGGACAGGGTCGGAGACCCAGTACTTC.

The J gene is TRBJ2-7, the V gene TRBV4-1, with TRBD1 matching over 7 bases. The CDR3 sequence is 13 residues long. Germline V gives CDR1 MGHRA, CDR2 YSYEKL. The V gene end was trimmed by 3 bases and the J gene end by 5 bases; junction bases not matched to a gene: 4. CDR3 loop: CASSQTGSHEQYF. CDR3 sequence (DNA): TGCGCCAGCAGCCAGACAGGGTCCCACGAGCAGTACTTC.

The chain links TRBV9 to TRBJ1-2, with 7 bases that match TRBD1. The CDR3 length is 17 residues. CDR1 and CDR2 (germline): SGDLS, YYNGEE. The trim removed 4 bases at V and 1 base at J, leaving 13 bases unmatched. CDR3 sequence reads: CASSHETDREGNYGYTF. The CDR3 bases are TGTGCCAGCAGCCACGAGACAGACAGGGAGGGTAACTATGGCTACACCTTC.

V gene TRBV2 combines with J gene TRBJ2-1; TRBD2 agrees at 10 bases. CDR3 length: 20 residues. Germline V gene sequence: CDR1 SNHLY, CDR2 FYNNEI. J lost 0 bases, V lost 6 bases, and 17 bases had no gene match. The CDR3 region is CASSERLAGYELSSYNEQFF. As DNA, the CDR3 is TGTGCCAGCAGCGAAAGACTAGCGGGCTACGAATTAAGCTCCTACAATGAGCAGTTCTTC.

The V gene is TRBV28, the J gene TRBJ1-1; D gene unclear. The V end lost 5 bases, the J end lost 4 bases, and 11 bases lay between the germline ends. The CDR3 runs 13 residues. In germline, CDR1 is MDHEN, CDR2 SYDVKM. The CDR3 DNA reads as TGTGCCAGCAGTCTTTCGGCCTTCACTGAAGCTTTCTTT. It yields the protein CASSLSAFTEAFF.

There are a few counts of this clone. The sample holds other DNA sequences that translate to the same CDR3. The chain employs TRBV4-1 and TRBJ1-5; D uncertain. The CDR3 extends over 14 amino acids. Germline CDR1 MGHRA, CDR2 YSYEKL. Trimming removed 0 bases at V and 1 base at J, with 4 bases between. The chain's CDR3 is CASSQDGSNQPQHF. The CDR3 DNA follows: TGCGCCAGCAGCCAAGACGGAAGCAATCAGCCCCAGCATTTT.

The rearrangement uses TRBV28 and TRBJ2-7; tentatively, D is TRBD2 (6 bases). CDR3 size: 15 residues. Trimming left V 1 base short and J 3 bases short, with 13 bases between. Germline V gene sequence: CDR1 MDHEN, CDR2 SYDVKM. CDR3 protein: CASSLFRRDDYEQYF. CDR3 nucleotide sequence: TGTGCCAGCAGTTTATTTAGGAGGGATGACTACGAGCAGTACTTC. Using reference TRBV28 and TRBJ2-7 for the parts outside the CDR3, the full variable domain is DVKVTQSSRYLVKRTGEKVFLECVQDMDHENMFWYRQDPGLGLRLIYFSYDVKMKEKGDIPEGYSVSREKKERFSLILESASTNQTSMYLCASSLFRRDDYEQYFGPGTRLTVT.

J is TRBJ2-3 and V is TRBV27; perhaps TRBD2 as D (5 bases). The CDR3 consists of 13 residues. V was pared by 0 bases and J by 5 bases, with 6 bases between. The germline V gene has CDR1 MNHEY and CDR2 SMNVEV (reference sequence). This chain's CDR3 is CASSLSGEDTQYF. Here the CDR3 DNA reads TGTGCCAGCAGTTTATCGGGAGAAGATACGCAGTATTTT.

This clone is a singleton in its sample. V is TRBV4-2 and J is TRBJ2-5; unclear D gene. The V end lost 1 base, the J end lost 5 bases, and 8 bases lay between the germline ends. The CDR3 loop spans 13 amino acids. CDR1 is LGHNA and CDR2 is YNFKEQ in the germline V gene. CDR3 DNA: TGTGCCAGCAGCCAAGGACCCTCGGAGACCCAGTACTTC. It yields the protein CASSQGPSETQYF.

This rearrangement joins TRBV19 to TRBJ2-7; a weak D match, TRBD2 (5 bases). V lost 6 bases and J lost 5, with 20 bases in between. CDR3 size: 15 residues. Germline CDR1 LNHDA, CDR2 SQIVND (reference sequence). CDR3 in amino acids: CASSLSRAPGNEQYF. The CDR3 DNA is TGTGCCAGTAGCCTATCCCGGGCCCCGGGGAACGAGCAGTACTTC.

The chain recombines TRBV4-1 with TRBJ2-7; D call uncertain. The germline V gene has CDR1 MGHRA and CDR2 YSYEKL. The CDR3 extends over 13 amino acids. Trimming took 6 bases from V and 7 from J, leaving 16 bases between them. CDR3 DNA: TGCGCCAGCAGTTTTCCCGGTAGTTGGGAGCAGTACTTC. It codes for CASSFPGSWEQYF.

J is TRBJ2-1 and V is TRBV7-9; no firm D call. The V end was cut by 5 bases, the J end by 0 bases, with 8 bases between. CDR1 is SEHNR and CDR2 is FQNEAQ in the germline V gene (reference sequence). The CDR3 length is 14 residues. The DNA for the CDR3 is TGTGCCAGCAGCGGAGAGGTCTCCTACAATGAGCAGTTCTTC. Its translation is CASSGEVSYNEQFF.

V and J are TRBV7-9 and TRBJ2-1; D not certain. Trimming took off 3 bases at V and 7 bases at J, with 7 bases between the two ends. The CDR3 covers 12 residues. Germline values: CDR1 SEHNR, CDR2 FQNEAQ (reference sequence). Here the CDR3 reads CASSFLPNEQFF. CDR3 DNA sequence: TGTGCCAGCAGCTTCCTTCCAAATGAGCAGTTCTTC.

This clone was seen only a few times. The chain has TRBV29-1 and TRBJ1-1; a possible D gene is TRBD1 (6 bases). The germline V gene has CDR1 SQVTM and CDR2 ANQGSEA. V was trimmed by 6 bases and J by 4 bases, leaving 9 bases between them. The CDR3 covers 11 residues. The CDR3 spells CSVPGATEAFF. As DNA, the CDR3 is TGCAGCGTCCCGGGGGCCACTGAAGCTTTCTTT.

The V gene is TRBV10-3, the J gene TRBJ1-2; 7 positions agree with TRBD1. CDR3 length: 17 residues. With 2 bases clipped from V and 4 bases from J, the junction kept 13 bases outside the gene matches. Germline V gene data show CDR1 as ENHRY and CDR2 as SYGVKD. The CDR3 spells CAISEALQDRALYGYTF. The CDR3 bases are TGTGCCATCAGTGAGGCACTCCAAGACAGGGCCCTCTATGGCTACACCTTC.

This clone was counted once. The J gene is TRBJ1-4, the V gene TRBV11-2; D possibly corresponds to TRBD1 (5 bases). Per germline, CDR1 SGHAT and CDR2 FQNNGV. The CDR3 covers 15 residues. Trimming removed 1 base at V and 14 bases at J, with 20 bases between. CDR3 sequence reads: CASSLGYKGRTRLFF. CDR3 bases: TGTGCCAGCAGCTTAGGTTACAAAGGGAGGACACGGCTGTTTTTT.

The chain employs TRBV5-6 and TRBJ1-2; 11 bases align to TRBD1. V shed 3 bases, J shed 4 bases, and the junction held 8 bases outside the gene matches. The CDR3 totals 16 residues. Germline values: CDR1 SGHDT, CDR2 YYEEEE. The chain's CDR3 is CASSSPGQGGVYGYTF. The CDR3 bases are TGTGCCAGCAGCTCGCCGGGACAGGGGGGTGTCTATGGCTACACCTTC.

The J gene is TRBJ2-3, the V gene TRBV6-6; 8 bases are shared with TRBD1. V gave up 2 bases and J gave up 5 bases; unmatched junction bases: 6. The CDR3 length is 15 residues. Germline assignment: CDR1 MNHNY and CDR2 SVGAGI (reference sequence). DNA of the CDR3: TGTGCCAGCAGTTACAGCCAGGGGGCAGGAGATACGCAGTATTTT. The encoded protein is CASSYSQGAGDTQYF.

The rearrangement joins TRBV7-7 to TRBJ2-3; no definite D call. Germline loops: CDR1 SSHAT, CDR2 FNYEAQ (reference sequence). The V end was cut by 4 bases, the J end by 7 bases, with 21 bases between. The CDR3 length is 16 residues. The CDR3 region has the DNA TGTGCCAGCAGCTCCTCCTCACCTCCTCGTCGAAATACGCAGTATTTT. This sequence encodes CASSSSSPPRRNTQYF.